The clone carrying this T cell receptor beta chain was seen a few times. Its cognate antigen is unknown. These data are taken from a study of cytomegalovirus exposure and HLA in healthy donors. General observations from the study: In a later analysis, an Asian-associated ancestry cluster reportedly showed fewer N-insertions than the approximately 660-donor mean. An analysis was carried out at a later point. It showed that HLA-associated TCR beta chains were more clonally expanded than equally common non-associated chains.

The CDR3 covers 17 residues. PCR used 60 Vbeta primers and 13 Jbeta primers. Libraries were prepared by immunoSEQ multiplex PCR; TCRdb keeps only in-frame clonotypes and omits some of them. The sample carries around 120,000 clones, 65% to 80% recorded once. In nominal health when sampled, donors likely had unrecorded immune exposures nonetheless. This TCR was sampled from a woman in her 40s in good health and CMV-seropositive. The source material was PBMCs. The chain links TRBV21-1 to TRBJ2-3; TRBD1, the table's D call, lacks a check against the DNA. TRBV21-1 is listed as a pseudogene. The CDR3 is CASSTNGQGIGTDTQYF. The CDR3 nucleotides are TGTGCCAGCAGCACCAACGGACAGGGCATCGGCACAGATACGCAGTATTTT.